The next 13 T cell receptor beta chains were all read from a single sample in a study of blood T cell repertoires in COVID-19. The repertoire was sequenced with immunoSEQ multiplex PCR; TCRdb's copy has only in-frame clones and lacks some. The sample lists 290,000 or so clones, 90% occurring once. The sequenced sample was PBMCs or T cells enriched from blood (not recorded which). The receptors derive from a young woman who had recovered from COVID-19.

The chain employs TRBV28 and TRBJ1-5; D might be TRBD1 (5 bases). Trimming pared 7 bases from V and 9 bases from J, leaving 13 bases between. Germline CDR1 is MDHEN and CDR2 is SYDVKM. This CDR3 is built from 12 residues. The CDR3 reads CASNPDRRPQHF. CDR3 bases: TGTGCCAGCAACCCTGACAGACGGCCCCAGCATTTT.

The chain joins TRBV7-2 to TRBJ2-7; TRBD1 matches at 8 bases. V shed 3 bases, J shed 5 bases, and the junction held 6 bases outside the gene matches. Germline lookup yields CDR1 SGHTA and CDR2 FQGNSA. The CDR3 is 14 residues long. CDR3 protein: CASSFGQGSHEQYF. The CDR3 DNA reads TGTGCCAGCAGCTTCGGACAGGGCAGCCACGAGCAGTACTTC.

This chain connects TRBV29-1 to TRBJ2-1; the match to TRBD2 covers 8 bases. This CDR3 is built from 14 residues. CDR1 is SQVTM and CDR2 is ANQGSEA in the germline V gene. V lost 5 bases to trimming and J lost 4 bases; unmatched junction nucleotides: 7. The chain's CDR3 is CSVLISGGYNEQFF. As DNA, the CDR3 is TGCAGCGTTTTGATCAGCGGGGGATACAATGAGCAGTTCTTC.

In this sample, this clone turned up once. This chain uses TRBV7-8 with TRBJ2-7; D may be TRBD2 (6 bases). The CDR3 spans 16 residues. Trimming removed 4 bases at V and 1 base at J, with 17 bases between. CDR1 and CDR2 from the germline V gene are SGHVS and FQNEAQ. CDR3 in amino acids: CASSSRLVGGSYEQYF. In nucleotides, the CDR3 is TGTGCCAGCAGCTCCAGACTAGTTGGAGGGTCCTACGAGCAGTACTTC.

This chain uses TRBV6-2 or TRBV6-3 with TRBJ1-1; possibly TRBD1 for D (5 bases). V dropped 5 bases and J dropped 5 bases, with 12 bases sitting between them. Germline CDR1 reads MNHEY; CDR2 reads SVGEGT. The CDR3 is 13 amino acids. The CDR3 bases are TGTGCCAGCAGTCGTCTCGGGGGGACTGAAGCTTTCTTT. This translates into CASSRLGGTEAFF.

About this clone: One end of the junction varies from germline; a read error may be responsible. The chain joins TRBV28 to TRBJ1-4; D is unresolved. This CDR3 is 13 amino acids long. From germline, CDR1 is MDHEN and CDR2 SYDVKM. The CDR3, as DNA: TGTGCCAGCAGTTCGGCATTGGGTGAAAAACTATTTTTT. Amino acids: CASSSALGEKLFF.

The V gene is TRBV3-1 (or the pseudogene TRBV3-2), the J gene TRBJ1-4, with 8 nucleotides matching TRBD1. CDR3 length: 17 amino acids. J gave up 7 bases and V 0 bases, and 10 bases lay outside the gene matches. Germline CDR1 LGHDT, CDR2 YNNKEL (reference sequence). CDR3 in amino acids: CASSQDPQGAGSEKLFF. The CDR3 region has the DNA TGTGCCAGCAGCCAAGATCCTCAGGGGGCAGGAAGTGAAAAACTGTTTTTT.

The chain links TRBV27 to TRBJ1-1, with 10 bases identical to TRBD1. The CDR3 totals 16 residues. The germline V gene has CDR1 MNHEY and CDR2 SMNVEV (reference sequence). The trim removed 10 bases at V and 3 bases at J, leaving 14 bases unmatched. The CDR3 region is CANQMGGTGADTEAFF. The CDR3 coding sequence is TGTGCCAATCAGATGGGGGGGACAGGGGCGGACACTGAAGCTTTCTTT.

The genes are TRBV7-2 and TRBJ2-7; 12 bases are shared with TRBD2. This CDR3 has 16 amino acids. The germline V gene encodes CDR1 SGHTA and CDR2 FQGNSA. The V and J ends lost 5 bases and 3 bases, in that order; junction bases with no gene match: 8. In DNA, the CDR3 is TGTGCCAGCAGCGCGCTAGCGGGAGGGCGATTCTACGAGCAGTACTTC. It translates to CASSALAGGRFYEQYF.

This clone was seen more than once but under ten times. The chain uses TRBV4-1 and TRBJ2-7, with TRBD2 as a possible D gene (6 bases). Germline CDR1 reads MGHRA; CDR2 reads YSYEKL. Between the trimmed V and J ends, which lost 3 bases and 2 bases, there was a span of 11 bases. This CDR3 is built from 14 residues. CDR3 residues: CASSHPGDPYEQYF. DNA of the CDR3: TGCGCCAGCAGCCATCCGGGGGACCCCTACGAGCAGTACTTC.

The rearrangement uses TRBV28 and TRBJ2-1; no reliable D call. The CDR3 has 13 residues. V shed 5 bases and J shed 3 bases, with 8 bases lying between them. Germline V lookup: CDR1 MDHEN, CDR2 SYDVKM. CDR3 nucleotides: TGTGCCAGCAGTGGGCAAAACTACAATGAGCAGTTCTTC. It specifies CASSGQNYNEQFF.

This clone has just one count. The chain uses TRBV6-1 and TRBJ1-1; 9 bases line up with TRBD1. The CDR3 sequence is 15 residues long. Trimming took 2 bases from V and 7 from J; bases not matched to a gene: 8. Germline CDR1 and CDR2: MNHNS and SASEGT. The CDR3 DNA reads as TGTGCCAGCAGTGAACAGGGACAGGGAACGGTTGAAGCTTTCTTT. It translates to CASSEQGQGTVEAFF.

V is TRBV6-5 and J is TRBJ2-1; D possibly corresponds to TRBD2 (7 bases). This CDR3 region has 15 residues. V was clipped by 2 bases and J by 4 bases, with 12 bases between them. In germline, CDR1 is MNHEY, CDR2 SVGAGI. CDR3 DNA: TGTGCCAGCAGTTACGGGGAGGGGGGGTACAATGAGCAGTTCTTC. Its translation: CASSYGEGGYNEQFF.